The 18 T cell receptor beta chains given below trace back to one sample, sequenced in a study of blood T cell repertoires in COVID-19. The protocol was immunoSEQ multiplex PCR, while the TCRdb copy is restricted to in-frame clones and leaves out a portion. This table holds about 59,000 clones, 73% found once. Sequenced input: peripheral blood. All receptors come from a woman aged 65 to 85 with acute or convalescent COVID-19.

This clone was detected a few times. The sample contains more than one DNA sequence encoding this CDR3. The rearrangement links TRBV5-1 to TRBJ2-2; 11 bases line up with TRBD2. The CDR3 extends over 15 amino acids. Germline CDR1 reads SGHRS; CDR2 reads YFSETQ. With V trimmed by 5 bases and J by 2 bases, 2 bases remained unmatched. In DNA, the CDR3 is TGCGCCAGCAGGCTAGCGGGGGGCAACACCGGGGAGCTGTTTTTT. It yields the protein CASRLAGGNTGELFF.

The CDR3 DNA is TGTGCCTGGACGACAGGCCCCACTGAAGCTTTCTTT. It is translated as CAWTTGPTEAFF. The V and J genes are TRBV30 and TRBJ1-1, with D perhaps TRBD1 (6 bases). Germline CDR1 is GTSNPN and CDR2 is SVGIG (reference sequence). The CDR3 has 12 amino acids. Deletions cut 4 bases from V and 4 bases from J, with 10 bases between.

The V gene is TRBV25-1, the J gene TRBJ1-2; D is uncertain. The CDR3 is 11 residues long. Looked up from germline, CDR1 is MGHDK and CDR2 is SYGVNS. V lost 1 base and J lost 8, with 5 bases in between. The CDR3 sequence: CASSESVGYTF. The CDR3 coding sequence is TGTGCCAGCAGTGAATCGGTCGGCTACACCTTC.

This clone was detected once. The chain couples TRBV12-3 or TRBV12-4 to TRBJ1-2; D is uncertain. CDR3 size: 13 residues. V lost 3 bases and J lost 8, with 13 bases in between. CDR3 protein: CASSFSRVGGYTF. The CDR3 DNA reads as TGTGCCAGCAGTTTCTCGAGGGTTGGGGGCTACACCTTC.

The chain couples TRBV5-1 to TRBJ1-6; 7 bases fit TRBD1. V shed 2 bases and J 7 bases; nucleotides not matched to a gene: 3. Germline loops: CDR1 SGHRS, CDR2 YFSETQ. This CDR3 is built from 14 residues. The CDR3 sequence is CASSLQGPNSPLHF. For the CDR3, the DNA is TGCGCCAGCAGCTTACAGGGGCCAAATTCACCCCTCCACTTT. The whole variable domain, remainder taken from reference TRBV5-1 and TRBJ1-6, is KAGVTQTPRYLIKTRGQQVTLSCSPISGHRSVSWYQQTPGQGLQFLFEYFSETQRNKGNFPGRFSGRQFSNSRSEMNVSTLELGDSALYLCASSLQGPNSPLHFGNGTRLTVT.

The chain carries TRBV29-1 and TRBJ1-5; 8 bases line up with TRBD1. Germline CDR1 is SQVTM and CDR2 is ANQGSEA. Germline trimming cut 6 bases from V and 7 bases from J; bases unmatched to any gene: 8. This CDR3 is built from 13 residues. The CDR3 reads CSVQGASGQPQHF. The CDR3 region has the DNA TGCAGCGTGCAGGGGGCCTCAGGGCAGCCCCAGCATTTT. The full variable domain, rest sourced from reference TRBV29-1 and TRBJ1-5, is SAVISQKPSRDICQRGTSLTIQCQVDSQVTMMFWYRQQPGQSLTLIATANQGSEATYESGFVIDKFPISRPNLTFSTLTVSNMSPEDSSIYLCSVQGASGQPQHFGDGTRLSIL.

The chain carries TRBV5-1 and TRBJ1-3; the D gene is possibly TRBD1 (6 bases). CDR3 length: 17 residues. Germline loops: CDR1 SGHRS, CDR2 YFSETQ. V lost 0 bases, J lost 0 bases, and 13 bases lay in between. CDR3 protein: CASSLGGTQPSGNTIYF. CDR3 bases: TGCGCCAGCAGCTTGGGGGGGACACAGCCCTCTGGAAACACCATATATTTT.

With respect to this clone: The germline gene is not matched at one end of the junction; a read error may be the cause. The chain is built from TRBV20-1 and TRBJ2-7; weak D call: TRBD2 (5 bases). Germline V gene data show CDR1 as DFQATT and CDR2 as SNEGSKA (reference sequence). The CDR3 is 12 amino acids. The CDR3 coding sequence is TGCAGGGCTAGTCGGGGTGTCTACGAGCAGTACTTC. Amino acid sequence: CRASRGVYEQYF.

The CDR3 DNA follows: TGCGCCAGCAGCCAAGATCGAGGGAATAGCAATCAGCCCCAGCATTTT. Translation gives CASSQDRGNSNQPQHF. The V call is TRBV4-1, the J call TRBJ1-5, with unresolved D. Germline assignment: CDR1 MGHRA and CDR2 YSYEKL. This CDR3 contains 16 residues. V was pared by 0 bases and J by 0 bases, with 9 bases between.

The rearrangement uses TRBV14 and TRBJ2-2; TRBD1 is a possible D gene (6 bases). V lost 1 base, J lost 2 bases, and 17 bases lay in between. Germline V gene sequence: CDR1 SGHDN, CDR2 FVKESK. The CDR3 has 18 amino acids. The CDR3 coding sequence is TGTGCCAGCAGCCAAGTGAGACAGGCGTTAACTAACACCGGGGAGCTGTTTTTT. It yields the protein CASSQVRQALTNTGELFF.

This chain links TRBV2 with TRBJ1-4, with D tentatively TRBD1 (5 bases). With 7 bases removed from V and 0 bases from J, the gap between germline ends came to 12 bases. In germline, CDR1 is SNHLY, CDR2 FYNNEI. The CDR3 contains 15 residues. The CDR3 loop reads CASTKDSATNEKLFF. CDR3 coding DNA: TGTGCCAGCACTAAAGACAGTGCAACTAATGAAAAACTGTTTTTT.

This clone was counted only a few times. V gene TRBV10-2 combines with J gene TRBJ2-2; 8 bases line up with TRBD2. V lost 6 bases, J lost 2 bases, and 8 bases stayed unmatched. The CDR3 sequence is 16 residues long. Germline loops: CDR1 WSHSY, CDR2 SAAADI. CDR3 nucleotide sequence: TGCGCCAGCAGCAGGGTTAGCGGGGTTAACACCGGGGAGCTGTTTTTT. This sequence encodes CASSRVSGVNTGELFF.

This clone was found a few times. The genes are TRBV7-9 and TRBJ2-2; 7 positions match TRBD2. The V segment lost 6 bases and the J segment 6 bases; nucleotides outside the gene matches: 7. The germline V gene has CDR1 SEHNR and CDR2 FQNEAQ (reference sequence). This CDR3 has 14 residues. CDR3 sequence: CASRRDSGAGELFF. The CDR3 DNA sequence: TGTGCCAGCAGACGCGACAGCGGGGCCGGGGAGCTGTTTTTT.

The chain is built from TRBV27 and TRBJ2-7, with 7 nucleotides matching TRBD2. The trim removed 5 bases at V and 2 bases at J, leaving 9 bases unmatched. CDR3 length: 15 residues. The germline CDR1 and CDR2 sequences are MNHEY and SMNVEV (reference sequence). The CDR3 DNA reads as TGTGCCAGCAGTCGGGGGGAGGTGGGGACCTACGAGCAGTACTTC. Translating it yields CASSRGEVGTYEQYF.

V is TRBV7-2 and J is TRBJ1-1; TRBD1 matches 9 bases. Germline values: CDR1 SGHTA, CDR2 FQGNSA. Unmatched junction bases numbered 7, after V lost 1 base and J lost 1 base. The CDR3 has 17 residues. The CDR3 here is CASSLGTGGRQNTEAFF. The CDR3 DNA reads TGTGCCAGCAGCTTAGGAACAGGGGGCCGACAGAACACTGAAGCTTTCTTT.

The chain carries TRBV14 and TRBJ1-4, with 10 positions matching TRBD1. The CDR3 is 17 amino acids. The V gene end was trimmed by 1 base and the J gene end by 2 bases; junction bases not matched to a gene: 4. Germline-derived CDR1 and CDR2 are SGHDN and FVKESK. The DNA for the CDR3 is TGTGCCAGCAGCCAAGTGGGACAGGGGCCGACTAATGAAAAACTGTTTTTT. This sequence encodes CASSQVGQGPTNEKLFF.

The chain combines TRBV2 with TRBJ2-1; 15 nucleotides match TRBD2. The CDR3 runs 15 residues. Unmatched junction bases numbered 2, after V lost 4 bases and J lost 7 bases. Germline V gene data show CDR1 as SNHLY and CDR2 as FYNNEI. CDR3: CASSAGTSGRNEQFF. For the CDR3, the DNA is TGTGCCAGCAGTGCCGGGACTAGCGGGAGGAATGAGCAGTTCTTC.

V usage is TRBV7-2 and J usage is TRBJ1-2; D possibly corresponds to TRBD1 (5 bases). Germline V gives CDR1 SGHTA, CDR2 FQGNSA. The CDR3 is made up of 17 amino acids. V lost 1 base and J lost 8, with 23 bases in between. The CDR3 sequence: CASSLGVRTTYGAGYTF. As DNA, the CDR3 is TGTGCCAGCAGCTTAGGAGTCAGGACAACCTACGGCGCCGGCTACACCTTC.